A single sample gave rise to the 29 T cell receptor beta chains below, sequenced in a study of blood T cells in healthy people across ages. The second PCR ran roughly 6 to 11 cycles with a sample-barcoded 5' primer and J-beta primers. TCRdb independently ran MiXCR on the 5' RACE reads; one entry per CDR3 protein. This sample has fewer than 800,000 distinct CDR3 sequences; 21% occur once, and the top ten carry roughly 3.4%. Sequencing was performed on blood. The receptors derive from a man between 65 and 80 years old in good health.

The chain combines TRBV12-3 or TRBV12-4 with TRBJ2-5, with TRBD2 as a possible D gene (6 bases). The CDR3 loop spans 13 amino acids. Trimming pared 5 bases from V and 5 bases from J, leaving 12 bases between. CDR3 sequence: CASSRELAETQYF. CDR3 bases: TGTGCCAGCAGTCGGGAGCTGGCGGAGACCCAGTACTTC.

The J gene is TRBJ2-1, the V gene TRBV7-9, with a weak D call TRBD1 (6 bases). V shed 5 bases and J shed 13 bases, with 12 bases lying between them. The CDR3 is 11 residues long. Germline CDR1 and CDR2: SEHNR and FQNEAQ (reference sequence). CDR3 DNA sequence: TGTGCCAGCAGCCCGCCGGGACACCAGTTCTTC. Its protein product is CASSPPGHQFF.

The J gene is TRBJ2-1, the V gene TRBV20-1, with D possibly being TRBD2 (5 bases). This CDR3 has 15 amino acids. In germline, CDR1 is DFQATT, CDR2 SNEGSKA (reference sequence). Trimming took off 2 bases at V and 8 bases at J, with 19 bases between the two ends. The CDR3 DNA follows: TGCAGTGCTAGATCCCCTCGGGGAGTAGACCATGAGCAGTTCTTC. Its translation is CSARSPRGVDHEQFF.

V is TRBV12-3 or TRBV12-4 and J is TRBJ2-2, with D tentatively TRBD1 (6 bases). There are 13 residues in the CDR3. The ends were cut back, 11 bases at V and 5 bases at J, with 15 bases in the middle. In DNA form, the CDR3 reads TGTGCCGGGGGCGTCAGGGAAACCGGGGAGCTGTTTTTT. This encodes CAGGVRETGELFF.

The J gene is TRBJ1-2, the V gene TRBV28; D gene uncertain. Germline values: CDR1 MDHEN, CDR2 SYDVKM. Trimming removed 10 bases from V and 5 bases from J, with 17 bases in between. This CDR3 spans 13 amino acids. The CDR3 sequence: CANTISGGYGYTF. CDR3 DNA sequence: TGTGCCAACACCATCTCCGGAGGGTATGGCTACACCTTC.

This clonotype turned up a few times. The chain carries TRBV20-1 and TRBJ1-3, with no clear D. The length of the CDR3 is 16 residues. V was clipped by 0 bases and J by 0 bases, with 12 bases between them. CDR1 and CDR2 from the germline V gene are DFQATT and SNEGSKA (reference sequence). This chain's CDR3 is CSAREDRSRSGNTIYF. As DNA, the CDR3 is TGCAGTGCTAGAGAGGACCGCTCACGCTCTGGAAACACCATATATTTT.

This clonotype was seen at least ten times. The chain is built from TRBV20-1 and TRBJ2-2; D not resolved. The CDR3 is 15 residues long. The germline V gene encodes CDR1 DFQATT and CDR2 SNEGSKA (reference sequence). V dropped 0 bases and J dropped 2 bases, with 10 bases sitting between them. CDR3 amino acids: CSARDKGFNTGELFF. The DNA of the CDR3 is TGCAGTGCTAGAGATAAGGGATTCAACACCGGGGAGCTGTTTTTT.

This CDR3 reads CSVEHPREGLENGQFF. CDR3 DNA: TGCAGCGTTGAACATCCCCGGGAGGGCCTTGAGAACGGGCAGTTCTTC. This sequence joins TRBV29-1 and TRBJ2-5; 8 bases agree with TRBD2. The J call may be faulty, since TRBJ2-1 better matches the DNA end. From germline, CDR1 is SQVTM and CDR2 ANQGSEA. The CDR3 length is 16 residues.

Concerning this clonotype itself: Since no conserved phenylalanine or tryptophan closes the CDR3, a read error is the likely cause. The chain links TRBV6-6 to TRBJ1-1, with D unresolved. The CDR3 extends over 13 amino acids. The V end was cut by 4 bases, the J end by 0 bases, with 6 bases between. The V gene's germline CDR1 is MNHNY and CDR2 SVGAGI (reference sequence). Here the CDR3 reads CASSSIMNTEAFS. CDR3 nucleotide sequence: TGTGCCAGCAGTTCCATTATGAACACTGAAGCTTTCTCT.

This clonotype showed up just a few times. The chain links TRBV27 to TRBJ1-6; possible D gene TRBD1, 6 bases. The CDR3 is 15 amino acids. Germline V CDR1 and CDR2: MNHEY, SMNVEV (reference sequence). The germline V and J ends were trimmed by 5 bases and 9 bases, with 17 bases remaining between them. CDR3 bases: TGTGCCAGCAGTACGATACAGGGCTCGGGTTCACCCCTCCACTTT. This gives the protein CASSTIQGSGSPLHF.

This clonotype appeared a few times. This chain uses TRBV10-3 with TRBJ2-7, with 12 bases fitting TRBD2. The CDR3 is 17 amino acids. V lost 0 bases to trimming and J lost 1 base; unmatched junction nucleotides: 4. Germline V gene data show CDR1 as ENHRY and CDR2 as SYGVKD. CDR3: CAISESRGTSGSYEQYF. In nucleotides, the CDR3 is TGTGCCATCAGTGAGTCGAGGGGGACTAGCGGGTCCTACGAGCAGTACTTC.

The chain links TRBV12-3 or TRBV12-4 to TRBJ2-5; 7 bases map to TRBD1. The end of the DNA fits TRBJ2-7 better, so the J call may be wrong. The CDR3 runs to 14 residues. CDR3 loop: CASSPRQGVNEQYF. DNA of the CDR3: TGTGCCAGCAGTCCCCGCCAGGGGGTCAACGAGCAGTACTTC.

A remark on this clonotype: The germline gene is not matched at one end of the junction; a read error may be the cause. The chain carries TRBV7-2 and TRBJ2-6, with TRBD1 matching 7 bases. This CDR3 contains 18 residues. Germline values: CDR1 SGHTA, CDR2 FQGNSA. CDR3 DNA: TGTGCCAGCAGCTTAGAAGGGACAGTGATCTCTGAGGCCAACGTCCTGACTTTC. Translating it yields CASSLEGTVISEANVLTF.

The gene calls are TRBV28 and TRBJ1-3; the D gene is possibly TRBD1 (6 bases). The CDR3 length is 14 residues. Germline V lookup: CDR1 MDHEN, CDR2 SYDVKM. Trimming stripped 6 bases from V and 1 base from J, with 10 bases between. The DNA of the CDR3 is TGTGCCAGCAGGAGAGGGGGATCTGGAAACACCATATATTTT. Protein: CASRRGGSGNTIYF.

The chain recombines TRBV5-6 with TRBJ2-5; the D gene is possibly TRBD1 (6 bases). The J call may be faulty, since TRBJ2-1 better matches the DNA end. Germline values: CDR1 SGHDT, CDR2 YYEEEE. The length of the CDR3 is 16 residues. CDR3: CASSLPTGLTYNEQFF. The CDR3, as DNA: TGTGCCAGCAGCTTGCCGACAGGCCTGACCTACAATGAGCAGTTCTTC.

The CDR3 DNA follows: TGTGCCAGCAGCAGAAACAGGGCGGCTGGATACAATGAGCAGTTCTTC. Encoded protein: CASSRNRAAGYNEQFF. The rearrangement joins TRBV9 to TRBJ2-1; the D gene is possibly TRBD1 (6 bases). Trimming pared 4 bases from V and 4 bases from J, leaving 18 bases between. CDR3 size: 16 residues. Germline CDR1 and CDR2: SGDLS and YYNGEE.

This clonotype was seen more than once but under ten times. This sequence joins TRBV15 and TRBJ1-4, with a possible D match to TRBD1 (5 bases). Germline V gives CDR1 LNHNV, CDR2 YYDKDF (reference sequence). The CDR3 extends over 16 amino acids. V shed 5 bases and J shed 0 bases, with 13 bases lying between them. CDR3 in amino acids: CATSPGTLATNEKLFF. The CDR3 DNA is TGTGCCACCAGCCCCGGGACCCTTGCAACTAATGAAAAACTGTTTTTT.

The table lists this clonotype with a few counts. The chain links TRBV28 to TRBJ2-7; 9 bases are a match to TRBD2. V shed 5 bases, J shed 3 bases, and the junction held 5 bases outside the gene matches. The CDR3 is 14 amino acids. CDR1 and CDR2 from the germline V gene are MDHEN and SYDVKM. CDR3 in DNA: TGTGCCAGCAGTCGGGCGGGAGGGCTCTACGAGCAGTACTTC. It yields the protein CASSRAGGLYEQYF.

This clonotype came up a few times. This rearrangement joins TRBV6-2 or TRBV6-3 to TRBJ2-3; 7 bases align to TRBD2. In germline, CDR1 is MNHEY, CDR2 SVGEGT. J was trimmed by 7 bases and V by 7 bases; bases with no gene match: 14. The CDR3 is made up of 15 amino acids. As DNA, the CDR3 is TGTGCCAGCAATCCTCGCGGGAGAGCAGGAAATACGCAGTATTTT. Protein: CASNPRGRAGNTQYF.

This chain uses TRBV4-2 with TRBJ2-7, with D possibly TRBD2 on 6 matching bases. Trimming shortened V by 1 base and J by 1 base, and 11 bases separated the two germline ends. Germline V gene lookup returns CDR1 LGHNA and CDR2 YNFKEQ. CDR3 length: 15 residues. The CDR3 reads CASSQVGGISYEQYF. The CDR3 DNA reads TGTGCCAGCAGCCAAGTTGGGGGGATATCCTACGAGCAGTACTTC.

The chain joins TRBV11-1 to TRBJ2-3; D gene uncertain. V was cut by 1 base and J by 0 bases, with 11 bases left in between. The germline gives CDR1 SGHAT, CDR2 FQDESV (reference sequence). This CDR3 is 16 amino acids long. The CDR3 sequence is CASSLGRVPSTDTQYF. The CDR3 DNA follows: TGTGCCAGCAGCTTAGGCCGGGTCCCGAGCACAGATACGCAGTATTTT. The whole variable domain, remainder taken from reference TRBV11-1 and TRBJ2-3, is EAEVAQSPRYKITEKSQAVAFWCDPISGHATLYWYRQILGQGPELLVQFQDESVVDDSQLPKDRFSAERLKGVDSTLKIQPAELGDSAMYLCASSLGRVPSTDTQYFGPGTRLTVL.

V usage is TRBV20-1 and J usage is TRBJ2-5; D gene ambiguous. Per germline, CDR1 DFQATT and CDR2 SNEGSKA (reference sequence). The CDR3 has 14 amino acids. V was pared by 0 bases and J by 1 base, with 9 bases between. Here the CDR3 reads CSARDAVSQETQYF. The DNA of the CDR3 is TGCAGTGCTAGAGATGCCGTCAGCCAAGAGACCCAGTACTTC.

CDR3 in DNA: TGTGCCAGCAGCCCGGGACAGGGGACCACTGAAGCTTTCTTT. Encoded protein: CASSPGQGTTEAFF. The chain employs TRBV7-9 and TRBJ1-1; 10 bases line up with TRBD1. The germline V gene encodes CDR1 SEHNR and CDR2 FQNEAQ (reference sequence). The CDR3 is made up of 14 amino acids. Unmatched junction bases numbered 4, after V lost 5 bases and J lost 4 bases.

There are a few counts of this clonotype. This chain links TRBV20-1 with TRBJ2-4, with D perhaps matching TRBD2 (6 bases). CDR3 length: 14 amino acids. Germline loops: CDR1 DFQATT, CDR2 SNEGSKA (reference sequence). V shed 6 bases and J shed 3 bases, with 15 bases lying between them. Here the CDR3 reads CSAPEGRNKNIQYF. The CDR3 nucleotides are TGCAGTGCCCCGGAGGGGAGGAACAAAAACATTCAGTACTTC.

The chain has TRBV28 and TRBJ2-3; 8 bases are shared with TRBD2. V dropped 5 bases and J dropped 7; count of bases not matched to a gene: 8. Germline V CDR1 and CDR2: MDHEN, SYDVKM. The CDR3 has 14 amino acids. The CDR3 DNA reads TGTGCCAGCAGTCGGTACAGCGGGGGTTATACGCAGTATTTT. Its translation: CASSRYSGGYTQYF.

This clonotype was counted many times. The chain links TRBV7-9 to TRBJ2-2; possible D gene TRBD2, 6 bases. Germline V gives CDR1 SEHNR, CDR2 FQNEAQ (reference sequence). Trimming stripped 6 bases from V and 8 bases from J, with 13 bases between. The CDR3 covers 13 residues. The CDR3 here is CASSLEGSGELFF. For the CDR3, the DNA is TGTGCCAGCAGTTTGGAGGGGTCGGGGGAGCTGTTTTTT.

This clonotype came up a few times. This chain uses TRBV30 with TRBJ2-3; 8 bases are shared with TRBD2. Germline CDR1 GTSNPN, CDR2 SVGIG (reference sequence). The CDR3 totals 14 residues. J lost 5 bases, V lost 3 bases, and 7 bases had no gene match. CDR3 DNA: TGTGCCTGGAGCGTAGCGGGATCATTAGATACGCAGTATTTT. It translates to CAWSVAGSLDTQYF.

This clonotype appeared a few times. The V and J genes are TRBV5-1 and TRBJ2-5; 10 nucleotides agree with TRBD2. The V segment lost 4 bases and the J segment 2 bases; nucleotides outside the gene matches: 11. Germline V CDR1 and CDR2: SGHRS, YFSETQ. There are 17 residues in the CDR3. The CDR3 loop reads CASSPGGSSGRQETQYF. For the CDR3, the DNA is TGCGCCAGCAGCCCTGGCGGATCTAGCGGGAGACAAGAGACCCAGTACTTC. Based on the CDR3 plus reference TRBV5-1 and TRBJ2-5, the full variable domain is KAGVTQTPRYLIKTRGQQVTLSCSPISGHRSVSWYQQTPGQGLQFLFEYFSETQRNKGNFPGRFSGRQFSNSRSEMNVSTLELGDSALYLCASSPGGSSGRQETQYFGPGTRLLVL.

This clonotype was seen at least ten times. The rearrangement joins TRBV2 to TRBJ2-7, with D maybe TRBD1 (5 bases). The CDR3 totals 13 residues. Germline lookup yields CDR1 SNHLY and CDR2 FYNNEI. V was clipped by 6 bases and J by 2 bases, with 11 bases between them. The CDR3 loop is CASRDGRAYEQYF. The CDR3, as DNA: TGTGCCAGCAGGGACGGCAGGGCCTACGAGCAGTACTTC.